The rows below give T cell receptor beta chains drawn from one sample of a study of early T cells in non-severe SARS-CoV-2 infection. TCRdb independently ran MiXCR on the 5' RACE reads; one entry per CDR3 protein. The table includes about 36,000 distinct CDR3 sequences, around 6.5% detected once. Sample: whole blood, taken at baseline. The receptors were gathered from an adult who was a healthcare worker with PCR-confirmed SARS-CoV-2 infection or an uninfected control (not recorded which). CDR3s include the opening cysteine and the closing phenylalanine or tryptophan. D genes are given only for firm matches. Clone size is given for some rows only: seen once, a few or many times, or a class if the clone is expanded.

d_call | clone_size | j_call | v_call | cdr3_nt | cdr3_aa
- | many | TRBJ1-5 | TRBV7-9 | TGTGCCAGCAGCGTTACCGGGAATCAGCCCCAGCATTTT | CASSVTGNQPQHF
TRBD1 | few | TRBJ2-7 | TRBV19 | TGTGCCAGTAGCCGGGGACAGCACTTAACCTACGAGCAGTACTTC | CASSRGQHLTYEQYF
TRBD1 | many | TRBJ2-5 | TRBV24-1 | TGTGCCACCAGTGATCCCAGACAGGGGGCGCGTGAGACCCAGTACTTC | CATSDPRQGARETQYF
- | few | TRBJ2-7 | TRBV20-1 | TGCAGTGCTAGACGGGCCTCCTACGAGCAGTACTTC | CSARRASYEQYF
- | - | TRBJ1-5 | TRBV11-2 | TGTGCCAGCAGGTCAAGGGGCCCTGGACGGCCCCAGCATTTT | CASRSRGPGRPQHF
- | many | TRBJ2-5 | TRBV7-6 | TGTGCCAGCAGCGGCAGAGGCGTGGAGACCCAGTACTTC | CASSGRGVETQYF
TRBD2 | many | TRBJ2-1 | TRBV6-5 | TGTGCCAGCAGCCCGGGGACTAGCGGACGTTACAATGAGCAGTTCTTC | CASSPGTSGRYNEQFF
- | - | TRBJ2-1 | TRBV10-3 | TGTGCCATCCGCGGGACAGCCTCTTCCAATGAGCAGTTCTTC | CAIRGTASSNEQFF
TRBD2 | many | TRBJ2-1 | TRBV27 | TGTGCCAGCAGTTGGGTAGCGGGAGGGGATGAGCAGTTCTTC | CASSWVAGGDEQFF
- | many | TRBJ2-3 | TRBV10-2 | TGCGCCACCCGGGGCGCTAGCACAGATACGCAGTATTTT | CATRGASTDTQYF
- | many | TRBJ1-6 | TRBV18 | TGTGCCAGCTCACCGGGATCTGGGAATAATTCACCCCTCCACTTT | CASSPGSGNNSPLHF
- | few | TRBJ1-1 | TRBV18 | TGTGCCAGCTCAGCGGGGACCGAGTTTTTGTCTTTCTTT | CASSAGTEFLSFF
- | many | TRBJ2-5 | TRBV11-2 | TGTGCCAGCAGCTTAGATCCCCGGGGTGAGACCCAGTACTTC | CASSLDPRGETQYF
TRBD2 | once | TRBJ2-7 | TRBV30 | TGTGCCTGGCTAGCGGGAACCTACGAGCAGTACTTC | CAWLAGTYEQYF
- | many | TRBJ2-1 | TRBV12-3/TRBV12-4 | TGTGCCAGCAGTTTGATGGTGGGAGGCCCTTACAATGAGCAGTTCTTC | CASSLMVGGPYNEQFF
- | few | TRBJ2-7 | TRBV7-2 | TGTGCCAGCAGCTTAGATCTCCCCTACGAGCAGTACTTC | CASSLDLPYEQYF
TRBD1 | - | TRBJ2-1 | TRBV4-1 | TGCGCCAGCAGCCAAGTGATTTCGGGGACAGGGCATCCCTTC | CASSQVISGTGHPF
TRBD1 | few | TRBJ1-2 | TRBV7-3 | TGTGCCAGCAGCTTATCCGGGACAGGGGGAAGTGGCTACACCTTC | CASSLSGTGGSGYTF
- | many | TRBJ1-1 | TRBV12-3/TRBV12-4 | TGTGCCAGCACCCCCAAAAAAGGGGGACTGAACACTGAAGCTTTCTTT | CASTPKKGGLNTEAFF
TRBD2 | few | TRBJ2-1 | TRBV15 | TGTGCCACCAGCCCCTACGGGAGGGCCGGGTGGAATGAGCAGTTCTTC | CATSPYGRAGWNEQFF
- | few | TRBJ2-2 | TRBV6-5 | TGTGCCAGCAGGATGGGGACCGGGGAGCTGTTTTTT | CASRMGTGELFF
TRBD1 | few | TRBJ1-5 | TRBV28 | TGTGCCAGCAGTCCCGACAGGGGCAATCAGCCCCAGCATTTT | CASSPDRGNQPQHF
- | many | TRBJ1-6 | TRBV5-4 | TGTGCCAGCAGCTATACAGGGAGGAATAATTCACCCCTCCACTTT | CASSYTGRNNSPLHF
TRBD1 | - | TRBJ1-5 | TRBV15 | TGTGCCACCAGCAGAGATGGAGGGGGCATCAATCAGCCCCAGCATTTT | CATSRDGGGINQPQHF
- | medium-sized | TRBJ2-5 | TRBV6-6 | TGTGCCAGCAGCCACTTGGAGACCCAGTACTTC | CASSHLETQYF
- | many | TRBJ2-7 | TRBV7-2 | TGTGCCAGCAGCCCACTCGGACTGTACGAGCAGTACTTC | CASSPLGLYEQYF
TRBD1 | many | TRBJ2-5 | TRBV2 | TGTGCCAGCAAGGGACGACAGGGTCAAGAGACCCAGTACTTC | CASKGRQGQETQYF
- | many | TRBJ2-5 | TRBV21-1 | TGTGCCAGCAACCTTGGGGACAGGGGGCTAGAGACCCAGTACTTC | CASNLGDRGLETQYF
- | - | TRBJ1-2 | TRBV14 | TGTGCCAGCAGCCAAGGGAGAAACCATGGCTACACCTTC | CASSQGRNHGYTF
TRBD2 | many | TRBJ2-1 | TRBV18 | TGTGCCAGCTCACCGGCGGGAGGTTCCAATGAGCAGTTCTTC | CASSPAGGSNEQFF
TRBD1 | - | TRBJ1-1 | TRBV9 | TGTGCCAGCAGCGTGGCGACAGGGCTCGGGACTGAAGCTTTCTTT | CASSVATGLGTEAFF
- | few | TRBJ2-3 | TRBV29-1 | TGCAGCGTTGAAGGGTCGGGGTTCACAGATACGCAGTATTTT | CSVEGSGFTDTQYF
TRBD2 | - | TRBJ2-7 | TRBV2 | TGTGCCAGCAGGGCGAGCGGGAGGGCCTACGAGCAGTACTTC | CASRASGRAYEQYF
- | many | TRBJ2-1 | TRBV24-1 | TGTGCCACCATGAGTGGGGGCAATGAGCAGTTCTTC | CATMSGGNEQFF
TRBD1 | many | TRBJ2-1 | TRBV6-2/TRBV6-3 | TGTGCCAGCAGAAATGACAGGGGGCCTTACAATGAGCAGTTCTTC | CASRNDRGPYNEQFF
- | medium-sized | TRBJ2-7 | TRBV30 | TGTGCCTGGAGTGGGCTGGGGGGACCATACGAGCAGTACTTC | CAWSGLGGPYEQYF
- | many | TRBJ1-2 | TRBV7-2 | TGTGCCAGCAGCTTAAACCCGGGGAAGAACTATGGCTACACCTTC | CASSLNPGKNYGYTF
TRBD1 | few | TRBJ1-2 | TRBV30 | TGTGCCTGGAGGACAGGGACTTATGGCTACACCTTC | CAWRTGTYGYTF
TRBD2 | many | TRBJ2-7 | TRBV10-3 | TGTGCCATCCGGGCGGGGGGTCCCTACGAGCAGTACTTC | CAIRAGGPYEQYF